The rows below give T cell receptor beta chains drawn from one sample of a study of OX40 agonist ivuxolimab in advanced cancers. Using immunoSEQ multiplex PCR, the repertoire was profiled, and TCRdb retains in-frame clones only, with some absent. This sample has 72,000 or so clones, with around 82% found just once. This specimen was CD4+ or CD8+ T cells sorted from blood, taken in a trial of the OX40 agonist ivuxolimab. These receptors all come from an adult with an advanced solid tumor such as melanoma, head and neck, liver or kidney cancer. Both conserved end residues are part of each CDR3. Each record gives: V gene, J gene, CDR3 protein.

TRBV11-2,TRBJ1-4,CASSPSRGALTNEKLFF
TRBV29-1,TRBJ2-5,CSVKNRDLKETQYF
TRBV28,TRBJ1-2,CASSITVGAGYTF
TRBV6-5,TRBJ2-2,CASSYSTGFEAGELFF
TRBV4-1,TRBJ2-7,CASSQPGSGGNYEQYF
TRBV19,TRBJ1-2,CASSPNARQGDGYTF
TRBV5-8,TRBJ1-2,CASSPTGSNYGYTF
TRBV9,TRBJ1-3,CASSVSNRQTGNTIYF
TRBV19,TRBJ1-2,CASSTPDRNYGYTF
TRBV6-1,TRBJ1-1,CASSDLARERDRAFF
TRBV19,TRBJ1-5,CASSLQGFQPQHF
TRBV2,TRBJ2-7,CASGDFGSYEQYF
TRBV11-1,TRBJ1-6,CASSPMGSNSPLHF
TRBV29-1,TRBJ2-6,CSVSGLAGGNSGANVLTF
TRBV7-3,TRBJ2-7,CASSSEGAGTYEQYF
TRBV5-1,TRBJ1-1,CASSLIGVNTEAFF
TRBV6-1,TRBJ1-2,CASSEEWANYGYTF
TRBV6-1,TRBJ1-2,CASPNPDSSSYGYTF